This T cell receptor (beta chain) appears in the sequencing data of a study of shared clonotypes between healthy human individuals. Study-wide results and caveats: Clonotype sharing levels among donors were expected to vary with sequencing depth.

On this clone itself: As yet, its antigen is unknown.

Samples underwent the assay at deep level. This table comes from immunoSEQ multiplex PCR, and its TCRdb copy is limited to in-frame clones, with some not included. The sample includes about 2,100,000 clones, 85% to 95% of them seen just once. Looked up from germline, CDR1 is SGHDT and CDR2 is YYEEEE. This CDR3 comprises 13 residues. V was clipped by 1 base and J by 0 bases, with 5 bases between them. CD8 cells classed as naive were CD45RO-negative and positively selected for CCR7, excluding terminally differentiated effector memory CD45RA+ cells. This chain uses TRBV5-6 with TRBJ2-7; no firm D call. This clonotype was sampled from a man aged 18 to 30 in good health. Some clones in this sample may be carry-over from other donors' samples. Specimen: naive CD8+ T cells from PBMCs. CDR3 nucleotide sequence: TGTGCCAGCAGCTTGTCCAGCTCCTACGAGCAGTACTTC. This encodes CASSLSSSYEQYF.